The 8 T cell receptor beta chains presented below share a single source sample, sequenced in a study of blood T cell repertoires in COVID-19 (dated by TCRdb to the early 2020s). Preparation of the library involved the immunoSEQ multiplex PCR assay. TCRdb retrieved this table from immuneACCESS and kept in-frame rearrangements only. Not all clones are present; in checked studies, unresolved V genes account for under half, and no reason is known for the remainder. For this sample there are about 300,000 clones; around nine tenths appear just once. Of the sample, about 2.7% falls within the top ten clones. The specimen sequenced was PBMCs or T cells enriched from blood (not recorded which). The origin of the receptors is a young woman who had recovered from COVID-19.

The V call is TRBV9, the J call TRBJ2-7, with TRBD2 matching over 8 bases. The junction had 12 bases not matched to a gene; V was cut back by 0 bases and J by 1 base. This CDR3 comprises 18 residues. From germline, CDR1 is SGDLS and CDR2 YYNGEE. CDR3 sequence reads: CASSVDEGSSGVSYEQYF. The CDR3 DNA follows: TGTGCCAGCAGCGTAGATGAGGGGAGTAGCGGGGTTTCCTACGAGCAGTACTTC.

The chain has TRBV30 and TRBJ1-6, with 7 bases aligning to TRBD1. The germline V gene encodes CDR1 GTSNPN and CDR2 SVGIG (reference sequence). The ends lost 3 bases at V and 8 bases at J; junction bases unmatched: 7. The CDR3 totals 14 residues. CDR3 residues: CAWSRGGIDSPLHF. The DNA of the CDR3 is TGTGCCTGGAGCAGAGGGGGCATCGATTCACCCCTCCACTTT.

This rearrangement joins TRBV12-3 or TRBV12-4 to TRBJ1-2; D may be TRBD1 (6 bases). Trimming pared 4 bases from V and 6 bases from J, leaving 9 bases between. The length of the CDR3 is 12 residues. The CDR3 loop is CASSWGRDGYTF. The CDR3 DNA follows: TGTGCCAGCAGTTGGGGGCGGGATGGCTACACCTTC.

This rearrangement joins TRBV7-8 to TRBJ1-3; a possible D gene is TRBD1 (5 bases). There are 16 residues in the CDR3. Looked up from germline, CDR1 is SGHVS and CDR2 is FQNEAQ. V lost 0 bases and J lost 5, with 14 bases in between. CDR3 nucleotides: TGTGCCAGCAGCTTAGCGTCACAGGTTCAGAGAAACACCATATATTTT. This sequence encodes CASSLASQVQRNTIYF.

The rearrangement joins TRBV7-3 to TRBJ2-1; 10 bases match TRBD2. The CDR3 spans 19 residues. The trim removed 5 bases at V and 0 bases at J, leaving 13 bases unmatched. Germline loops: CDR1 SGHTA, CDR2 FQGTGA. The DNA for the CDR3 is TGTGCCAGCAGCCCTCAGACTAGCGGGCCTCTCCCCTCCTACAATGAGCAGTTCTTC. Its translation: CASSPQTSGPLPSYNEQFF.

The rearrangement joins TRBV7-9 to TRBJ1-2; D unresolved. V was pared by 1 base and J by 4 bases, with 13 bases between. This CDR3 is built from 15 residues. Germline-derived CDR1 and CDR2 are SEHNR and FQNEAQ (reference sequence). CDR3 in DNA: TGTGCCAGCAGCTTAGGAGAGGGAATCACCTATGGCTACACCTTC. Translation: CASSLGEGITYGYTF.

The chain joins TRBV15 to TRBJ1-1, with 7 bases that match TRBD1. This CDR3 comprises 13 residues. With 3 bases clipped from V and 4 bases from J, the junction kept 2 bases outside the gene matches. Germline V CDR1 and CDR2: LNHNV, YYDKDF (reference sequence). The CDR3 nucleotides read TGTGCCACCAGCAGGACAGGGAGCACTGAAGCTTTCTTT. This translates into CATSRTGSTEAFF.

The rearrangement links TRBV11-3 to TRBJ1-1; D not certain. The germline V and J ends were trimmed by 4 bases and 4 bases, with 10 bases remaining between them. CDR3 length equals 13 residues. The germline CDR1 and CDR2 sequences are SGHNT and YENEEA. CDR3 residues: CASSSRAGTEAFF. CDR3 DNA sequence: TGTGCCAGCAGCTCGAGGGCGGGCACTGAAGCTTTCTTT.